Listed below are T cell receptor beta chains from one sample, sequenced in a study of cytomegalovirus exposure and HLA in healthy donors. The repertoire was sequenced with immunoSEQ multiplex PCR; TCRdb's copy has only in-frame clones and lacks some. Among roughly 100,000 clones listed, more than 60% were seen once. Sequencing was carried out using PBMCs. These receptors were collected from a male donor in good health and CMV-seronegative. Both conserved end residues are part of each CDR3. The order of the fields is clone size, D gene, J gene, V gene, CDR3 DNA, CDR3 protein. A D gene is named only where the DNA matches it firmly. Clone size is given for some rows only: seen once, a few or many times, or a class if the clone is expanded.

NA TRBD2 TRBJ2-1 TRBV11-3 TGTGCCAGCAGCTCGGGGACTAGCGGGGGGGCCGATGAGCAGTTCTTC CASSSGTSGGADEQFF
NA TRBD2 TRBJ2-2 TRBV5-1 TGCGCCAGCAGCTTGGCTGAACTAGCGGGAGCCGGGGAGCTGTTTTTT CASSLAELAGAGELFF
NA TRBD1 TRBJ1-1 TRBV7-2 TGTGCCAGCAGCTTCATGACAGGGGGCGTAGGTGTAGCTGAAGCTTTCTTT CASSFMTGGVGVAEAFF
NA TRBD1 TRBJ1-2 TRBV28 TGTGCCAGCAGTTTGGGGACAGGGGATGGCTACACCTTC CASSLGTGDGYTF
once TRBD2 TRBJ2-1 TRBV27 TGTGCCAGCAGCTTAGGGCTAGCGGACCACAATGAGCAGTTCTTC CASSLGLADHNEQFF
NA TRBD2 TRBJ2-3 TRBV29-1 TGCAGCGTTGAAGATCTTGCGGGGGGCGCGGAAGATACGCAGTATTTT CSVEDLAGGAEDTQYF
few NA TRBJ2-2 TRBV7-2 TGTGCCAGCAGCTTAATCGGGACTGCCCTCGGGGAGCTGTTTTTT CASSLIGTALGELFF
few TRBD2 TRBJ2-7 TRBV19 TGTGCCAGTAGCATCGGTCTCGGGACTAGCGGGCTTTACGAGCAGTACTTC CASSIGLGTSGLYEQYF
NA TRBD1 TRBJ1-1 TRBV27 TGTGCCAGCAGTTTAAGTTCAGGGGGGTTAGGTGAAGCTTTCTTT CASSLSSGGLGEAFF
NA TRBD1 TRBJ1-4 TRBV7-8 TGTGCCAGCAGCTTATCACGGACAGGTCCTTGGAGGAAACTGTTTTTT CASSLSRTGPWRKLFF
once NA TRBJ1-2 TRBV14 TGTGCCAGCAGCCCGATGCGGGACTATGGCTACACCTTC CASSPMRDYGYTF
NA TRBD2 TRBJ2-5 TRBV7-8 TGTGCCAGCAGCCCCAGACTAGCTCCCCGGGAGACCCAGTACTTC CASSPRLAPRETQYF
few TRBD1 TRBJ2-6 TRBV5-1 TGCGCCAGCAGCCCAGGGGGCTCTGGGGCCAACGTCCTGACTTTC CASSPGGSGANVLTF
NA TRBD2 TRBJ2-1 TRBV9 TGTGCCAGCAGCGGGACTAGCGGGAGGGCCTGGTTTGAGCAGTTCTTC CASSGTSGRAWFEQFF